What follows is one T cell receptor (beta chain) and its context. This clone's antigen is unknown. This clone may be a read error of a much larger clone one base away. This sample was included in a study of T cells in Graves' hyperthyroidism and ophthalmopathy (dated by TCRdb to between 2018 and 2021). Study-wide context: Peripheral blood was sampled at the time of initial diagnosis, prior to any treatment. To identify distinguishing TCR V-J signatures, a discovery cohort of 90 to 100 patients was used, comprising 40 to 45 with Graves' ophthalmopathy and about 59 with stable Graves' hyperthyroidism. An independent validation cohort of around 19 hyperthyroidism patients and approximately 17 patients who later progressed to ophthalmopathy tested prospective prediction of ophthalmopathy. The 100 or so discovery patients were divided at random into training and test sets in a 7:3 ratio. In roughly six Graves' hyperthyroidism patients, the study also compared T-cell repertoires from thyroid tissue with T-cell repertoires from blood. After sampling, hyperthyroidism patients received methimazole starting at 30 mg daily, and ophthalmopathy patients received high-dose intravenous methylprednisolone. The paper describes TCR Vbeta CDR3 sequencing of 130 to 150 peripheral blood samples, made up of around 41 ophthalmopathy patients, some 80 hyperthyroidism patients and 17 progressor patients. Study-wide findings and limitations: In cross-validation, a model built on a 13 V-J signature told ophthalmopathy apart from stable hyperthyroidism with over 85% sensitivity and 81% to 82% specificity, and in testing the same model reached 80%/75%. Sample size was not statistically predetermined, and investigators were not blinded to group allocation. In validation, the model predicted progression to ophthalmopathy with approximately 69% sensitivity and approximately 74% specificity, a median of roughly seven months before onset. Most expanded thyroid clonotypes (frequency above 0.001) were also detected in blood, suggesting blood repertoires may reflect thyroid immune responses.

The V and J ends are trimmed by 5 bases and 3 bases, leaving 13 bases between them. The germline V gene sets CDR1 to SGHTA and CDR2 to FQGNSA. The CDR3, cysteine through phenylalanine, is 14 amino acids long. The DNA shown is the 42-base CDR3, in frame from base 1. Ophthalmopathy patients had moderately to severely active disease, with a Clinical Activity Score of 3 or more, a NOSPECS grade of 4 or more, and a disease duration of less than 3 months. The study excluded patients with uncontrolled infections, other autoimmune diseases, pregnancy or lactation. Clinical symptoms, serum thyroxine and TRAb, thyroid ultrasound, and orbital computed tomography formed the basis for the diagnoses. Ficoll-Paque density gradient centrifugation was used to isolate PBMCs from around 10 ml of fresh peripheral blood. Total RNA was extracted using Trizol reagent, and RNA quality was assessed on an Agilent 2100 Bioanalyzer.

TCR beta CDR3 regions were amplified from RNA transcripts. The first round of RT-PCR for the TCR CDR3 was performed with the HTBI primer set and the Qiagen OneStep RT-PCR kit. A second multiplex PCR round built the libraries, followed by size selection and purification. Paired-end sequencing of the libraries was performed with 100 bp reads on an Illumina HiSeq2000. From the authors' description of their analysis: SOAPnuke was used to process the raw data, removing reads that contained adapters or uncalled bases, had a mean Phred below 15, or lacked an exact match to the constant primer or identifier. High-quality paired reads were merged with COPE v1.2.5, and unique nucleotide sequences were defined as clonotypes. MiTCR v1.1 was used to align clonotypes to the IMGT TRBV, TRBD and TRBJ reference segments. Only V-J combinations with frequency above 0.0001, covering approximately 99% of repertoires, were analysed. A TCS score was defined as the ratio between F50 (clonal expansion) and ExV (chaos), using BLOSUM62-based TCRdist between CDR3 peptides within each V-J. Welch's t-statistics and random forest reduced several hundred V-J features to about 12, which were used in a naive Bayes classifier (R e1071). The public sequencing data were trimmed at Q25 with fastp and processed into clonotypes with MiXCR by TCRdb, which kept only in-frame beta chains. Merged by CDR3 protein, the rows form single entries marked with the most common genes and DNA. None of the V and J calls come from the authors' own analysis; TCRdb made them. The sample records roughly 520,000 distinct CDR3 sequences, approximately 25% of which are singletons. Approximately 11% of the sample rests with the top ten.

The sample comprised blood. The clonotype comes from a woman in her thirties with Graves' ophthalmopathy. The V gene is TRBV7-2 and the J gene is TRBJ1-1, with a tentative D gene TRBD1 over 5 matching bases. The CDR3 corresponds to CASSPVFRDTEAFF. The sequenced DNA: TGTGCCAGCAGCCCAGTCTTCAGGGACACTGAAGCTTTCTTT.